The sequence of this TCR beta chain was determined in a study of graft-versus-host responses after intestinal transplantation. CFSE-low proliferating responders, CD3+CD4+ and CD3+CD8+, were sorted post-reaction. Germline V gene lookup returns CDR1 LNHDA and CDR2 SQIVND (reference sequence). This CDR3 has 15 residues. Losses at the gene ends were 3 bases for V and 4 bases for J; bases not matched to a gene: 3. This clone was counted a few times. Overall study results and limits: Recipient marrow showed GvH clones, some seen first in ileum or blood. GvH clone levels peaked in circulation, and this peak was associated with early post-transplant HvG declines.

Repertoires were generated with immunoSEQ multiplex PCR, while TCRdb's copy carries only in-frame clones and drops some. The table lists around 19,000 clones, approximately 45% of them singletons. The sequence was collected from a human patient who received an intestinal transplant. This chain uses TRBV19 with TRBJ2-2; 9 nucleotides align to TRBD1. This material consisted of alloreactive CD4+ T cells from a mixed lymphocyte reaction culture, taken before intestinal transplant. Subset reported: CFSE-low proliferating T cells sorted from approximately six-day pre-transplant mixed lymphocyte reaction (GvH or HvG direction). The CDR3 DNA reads TGTGCCAGTAGTATGGTGGGACAGGGCACCGGGGAGCTGTTTTTT. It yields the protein CASSMVGQGTGELFF.